The clone carrying this T cell receptor beta chain turned up a few times. Its specificity is not known. After removal of 4 bases from V and 3 bases from J, the junction contained 4 bases not matched to a gene. The CDR3 consists of 15 residues. Looked up from germline, CDR1 is KGHDR and CDR2 is SFDVKD. TCRdb redid the calling of the RT-PCR reads with MiXCR, one entry per CDR3 protein. The sample comprises roughly 570,000 distinct CDR3 sequences, 11% to 15% of which are singletons, and around 10% rests with the top ten. These data come from a study of response to subunit inactivated influenza vaccine. Study-wide points: Researchers suggested that each seasonal influenza vaccination recruits few new T cells.

The material sequenced was PBMCs from blood, taken roughly 13 days after vaccination. This TCR derives from a man between 50 and 59 years old who received an inactivated influenza vaccine. The V gene is TRBV24-1, the J gene TRBJ2-1, with TRBD2 matching 8 bases. The CDR3 is CATSDSGLVYNEQFF. The CDR3 region has the DNA TGTGCCACCAGTGACTCGGGACTAGTCTACAATGAGCAGTTCTTC.